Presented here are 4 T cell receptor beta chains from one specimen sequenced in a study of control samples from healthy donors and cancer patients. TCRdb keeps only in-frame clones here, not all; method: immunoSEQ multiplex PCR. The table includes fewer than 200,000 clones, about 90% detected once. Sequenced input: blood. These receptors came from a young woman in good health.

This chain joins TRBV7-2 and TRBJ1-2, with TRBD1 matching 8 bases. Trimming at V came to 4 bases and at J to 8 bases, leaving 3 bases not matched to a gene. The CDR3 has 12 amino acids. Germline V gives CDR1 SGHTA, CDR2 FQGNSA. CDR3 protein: CASSSTGEGYTF. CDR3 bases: TGTGCCAGCAGCTCGACAGGGGAAGGCTACACCTTC.

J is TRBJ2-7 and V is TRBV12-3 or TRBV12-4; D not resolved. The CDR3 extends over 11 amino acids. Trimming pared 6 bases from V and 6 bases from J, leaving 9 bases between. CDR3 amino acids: CASRQSAEQYF. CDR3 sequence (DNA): TGTGCCAGCAGACAGTCGGCCGAGCAGTACTTC.

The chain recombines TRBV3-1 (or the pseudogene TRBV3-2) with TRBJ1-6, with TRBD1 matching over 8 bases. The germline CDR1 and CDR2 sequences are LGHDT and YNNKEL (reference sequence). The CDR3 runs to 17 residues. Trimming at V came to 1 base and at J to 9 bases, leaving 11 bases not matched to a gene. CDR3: CASSQGPAGGFGSPLHF. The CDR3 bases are TGTGCCAGCAGCCAAGGTCCGGCAGGGGGCTTCGGTTCACCCCTCCACTTT.

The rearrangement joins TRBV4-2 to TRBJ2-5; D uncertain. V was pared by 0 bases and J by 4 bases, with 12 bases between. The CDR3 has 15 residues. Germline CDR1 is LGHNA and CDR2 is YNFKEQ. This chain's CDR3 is CASSQEYRVGETQYF. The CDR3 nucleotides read TGTGCCAGCAGCCAAGAGTACAGAGTTGGAGAGACCCAGTACTTC.